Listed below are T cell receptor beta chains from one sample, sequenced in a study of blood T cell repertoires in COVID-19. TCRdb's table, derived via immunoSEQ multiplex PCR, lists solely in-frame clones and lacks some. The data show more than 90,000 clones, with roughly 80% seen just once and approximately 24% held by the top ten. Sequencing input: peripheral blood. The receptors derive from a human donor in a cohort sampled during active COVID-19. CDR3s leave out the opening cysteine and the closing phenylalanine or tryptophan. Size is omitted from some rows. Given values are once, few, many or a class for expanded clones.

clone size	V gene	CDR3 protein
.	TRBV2	ASSASGQGNTEAF
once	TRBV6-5	ASSYRAGVANEKLF
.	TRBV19	ASSGQPSGNTIY
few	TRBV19	ASSILGQGNGQPQH
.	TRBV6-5	ASSYTRQHSGNTIY
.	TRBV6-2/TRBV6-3	ASSYSRGSAF
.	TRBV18	ASSGQLQETQY
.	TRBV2	ASSPGQGSGLPLWAKNIQY
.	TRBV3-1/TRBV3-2	ASSQVLLAYEQY
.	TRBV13	ASSQDNYEQY
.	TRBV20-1	SASRQDEQY
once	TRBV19	ASSLGTARYGNQPQH
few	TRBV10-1	ASEVDRAQPQH
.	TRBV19	ASSIRREIGGGYT
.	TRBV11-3	ASSLDLGGSSGANVLT
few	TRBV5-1	ASSPGGSFNSPLH
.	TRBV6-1	ASSERRREEAF
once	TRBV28	ASRTRDWSNTGELF
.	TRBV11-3	ASSPGTGARNEQF
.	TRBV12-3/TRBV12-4	ASSLGAGNIQY
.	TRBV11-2	ASSLAYQY
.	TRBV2	ASSEGGGGRQLYGYT
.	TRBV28	ASSWARPRRYSGNTIY
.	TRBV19	ATADRGKTDTQY
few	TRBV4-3	ASSQVASGGNTYEQY
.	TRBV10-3	ATTRPRQGLSGANVLT
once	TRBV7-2	ASSHSGGGYNEQF
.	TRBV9	ASSGYQGAAGELF
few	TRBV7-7	ASSLSSGNTIY
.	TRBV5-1	ASSLNRGGGTDTQY